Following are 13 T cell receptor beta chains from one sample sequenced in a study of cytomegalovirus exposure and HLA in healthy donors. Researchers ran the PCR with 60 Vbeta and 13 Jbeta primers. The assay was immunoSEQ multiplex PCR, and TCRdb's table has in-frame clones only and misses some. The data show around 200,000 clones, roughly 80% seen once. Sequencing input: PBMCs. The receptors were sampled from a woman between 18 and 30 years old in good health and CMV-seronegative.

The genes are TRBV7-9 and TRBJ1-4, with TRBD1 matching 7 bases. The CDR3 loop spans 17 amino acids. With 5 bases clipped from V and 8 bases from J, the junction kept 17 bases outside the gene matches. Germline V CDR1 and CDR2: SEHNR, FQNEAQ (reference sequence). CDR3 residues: CASSRNIGGAGQEKLFF. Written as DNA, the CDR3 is TGTGCCAGCAGCCGTAATATAGGGGGCGCGGGGCAGGAAAAACTGTTTTTT.

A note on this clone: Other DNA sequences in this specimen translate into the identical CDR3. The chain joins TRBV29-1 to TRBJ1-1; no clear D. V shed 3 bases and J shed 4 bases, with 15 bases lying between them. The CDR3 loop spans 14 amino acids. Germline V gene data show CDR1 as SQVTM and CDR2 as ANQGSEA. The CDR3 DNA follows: TGCAGCGTTGAGGAGGGCGGACGGGGCACTGAAGCTTTCTTT. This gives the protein CSVEEGGRGTEAFF.

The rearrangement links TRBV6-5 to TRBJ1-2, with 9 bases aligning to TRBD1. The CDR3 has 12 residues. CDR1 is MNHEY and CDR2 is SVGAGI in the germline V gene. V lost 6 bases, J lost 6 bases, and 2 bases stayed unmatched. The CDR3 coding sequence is TGTGCCAGCAGCGGGACAGGGAATGGCTACACCTTC. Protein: CASSGTGNGYTF.

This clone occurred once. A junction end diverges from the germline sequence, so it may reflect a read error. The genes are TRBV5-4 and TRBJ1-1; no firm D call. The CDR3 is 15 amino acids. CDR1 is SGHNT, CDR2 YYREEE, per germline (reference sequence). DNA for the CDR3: TGTGCCGGCAGCAGTGCAGGAATTTCGAACACTGAAGCTTTCTTT. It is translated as CAGSSAGISNTEAFF.

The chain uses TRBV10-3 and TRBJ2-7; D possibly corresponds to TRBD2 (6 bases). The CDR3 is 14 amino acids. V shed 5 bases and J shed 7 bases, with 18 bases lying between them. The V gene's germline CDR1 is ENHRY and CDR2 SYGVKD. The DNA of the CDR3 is TGTGCCATCAGTCGAGGTCAGGCGGCGGGGGAGCAGTACTTC. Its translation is CAISRGQAAGEQYF.

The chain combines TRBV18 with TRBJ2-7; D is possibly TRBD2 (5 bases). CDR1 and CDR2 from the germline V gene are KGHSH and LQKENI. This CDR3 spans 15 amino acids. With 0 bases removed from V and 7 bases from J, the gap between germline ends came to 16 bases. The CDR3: CASSPPLSEGLEQYF. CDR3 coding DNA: TGTGCCAGCTCACCACCGCTCTCAGAGGGCTTGGAGCAGTACTTC.

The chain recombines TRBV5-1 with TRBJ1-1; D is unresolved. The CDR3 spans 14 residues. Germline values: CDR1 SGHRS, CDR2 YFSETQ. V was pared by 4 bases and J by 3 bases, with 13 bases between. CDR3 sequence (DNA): TGCGCCAGCAGCCCAGAGGCCCCGGACACTGAAGCTTTCTTT. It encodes CASSPEAPDTEAFF.

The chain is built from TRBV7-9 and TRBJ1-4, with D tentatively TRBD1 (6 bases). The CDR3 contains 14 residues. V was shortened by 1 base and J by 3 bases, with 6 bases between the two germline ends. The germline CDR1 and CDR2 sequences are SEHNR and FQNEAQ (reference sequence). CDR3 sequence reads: CASSLGTANEKLFF. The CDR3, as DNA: TGTGCCAGCAGCTTAGGGACAGCTAATGAAAAACTGTTTTTT. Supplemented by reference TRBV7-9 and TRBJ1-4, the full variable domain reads DTGVSQNPRHKITKRGQNVTFRCDPISEHNRLYWYRQTLGQGPEFLTYFQNEAQLEKSRLLSDRFSAERPKGSFSTLEIQRTEQGDSAMYLCASSLGTANEKLFFGSGTQLSVL.

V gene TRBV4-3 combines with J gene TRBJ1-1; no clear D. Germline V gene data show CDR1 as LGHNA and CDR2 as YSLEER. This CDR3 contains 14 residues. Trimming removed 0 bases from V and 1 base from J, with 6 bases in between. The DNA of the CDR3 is TGCGCCAGCAGCCAAGATACAGAGAACACTGAAGCTTTCTTT. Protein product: CASSQDTENTEAFF.

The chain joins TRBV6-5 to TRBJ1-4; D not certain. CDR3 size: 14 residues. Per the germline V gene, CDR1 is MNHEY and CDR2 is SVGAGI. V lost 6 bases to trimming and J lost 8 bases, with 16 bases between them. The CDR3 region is CASRLYRPGEKLFF. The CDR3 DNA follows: TGTGCCAGCAGACTCTATCGTCCGGGGGAAAAACTGTTTTTT.

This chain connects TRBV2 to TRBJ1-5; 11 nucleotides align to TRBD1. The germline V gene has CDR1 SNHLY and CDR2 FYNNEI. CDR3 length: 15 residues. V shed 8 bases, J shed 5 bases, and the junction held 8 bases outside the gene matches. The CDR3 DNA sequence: TGTGCCAGCCAGAGGGACAGGGGGGTGGATCAGCCCCAGCATTTT. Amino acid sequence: CASQRDRGVDQPQHF.

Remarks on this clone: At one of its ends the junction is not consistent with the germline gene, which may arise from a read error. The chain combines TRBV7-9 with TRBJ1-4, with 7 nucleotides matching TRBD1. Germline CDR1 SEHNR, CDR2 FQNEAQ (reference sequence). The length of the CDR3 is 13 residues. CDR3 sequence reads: CSSSLGGYEKLFF. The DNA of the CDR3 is TGTTCCAGCAGCTTAGGGGGCTATGAAAAACTGTTTTTT.

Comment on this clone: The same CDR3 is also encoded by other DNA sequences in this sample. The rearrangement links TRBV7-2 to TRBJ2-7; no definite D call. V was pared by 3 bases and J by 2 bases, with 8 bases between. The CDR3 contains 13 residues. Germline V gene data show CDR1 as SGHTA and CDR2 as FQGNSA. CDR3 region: CASSFGRTYEQYF. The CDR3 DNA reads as TGTGCCAGCAGCTTTGGCCGAACCTACGAGCAGTACTTC.